This T cell receptor beta chain was obtained from a study of tumor-infiltrating lymphocytes in primary liver carcinoma. Study information: Staging of the tumors gave T1-T3 N0M0, with widths of roughly 4.2 to 10 cm. General study results and limits: Tumor-adjacent and tumor-blood pairs displayed less overlap than did pairs of tumor regions. Merely some 7.5-24% of top clones spanned all five tumor regions. A significantly higher top-250-clone fraction was found in tumors than in blood (p = 0.039).

The CDR3 contains 16 residues. Germline CDR1 SGHAT, CDR2 FQNNGV. V shed 7 bases and J shed 2 bases, with 20 bases lying between them. As to this clonotype: Antigen specificity is unknown.

Unsorted bulk tissue of about 19-31 mg yielded co-extracted RNA and DNA. Synthesis of TCR beta cDNA was carried out from 500 ng total RNA with a constant-region primer. Libraries covering TCR beta were generated through three nested multiplex PCR rounds (using a slightly modified ARM-PCR). PCR rounds one and two used TRBV1-TRBV30 forward primers with a C-beta reverse primer for about 11 cycles each. TCRdb ran MiXCR on the multiplex PCR reads and lists one entry per CDR3 protein. The sample lists 100,000 or so distinct CDR3 sequences, about 62% occurring once. The J gene is TRBJ2-5, the V gene TRBV11-2; D perhaps matches TRBD2 (5 bases). The sequencing sample was made of liver tumor tissue from sampling region 2. Stated subset: tumor region T2, inferior pole. The clonotype comes from an older woman with primary liver carcinoma and hepatitis B virus infection. The CDR3 region has the DNA TGTGCCAGCAACGTAGGATCGGCTAGCAGACAAGAGACCCAGTACTTC. It translates to CASNVGSASRQETQYF.